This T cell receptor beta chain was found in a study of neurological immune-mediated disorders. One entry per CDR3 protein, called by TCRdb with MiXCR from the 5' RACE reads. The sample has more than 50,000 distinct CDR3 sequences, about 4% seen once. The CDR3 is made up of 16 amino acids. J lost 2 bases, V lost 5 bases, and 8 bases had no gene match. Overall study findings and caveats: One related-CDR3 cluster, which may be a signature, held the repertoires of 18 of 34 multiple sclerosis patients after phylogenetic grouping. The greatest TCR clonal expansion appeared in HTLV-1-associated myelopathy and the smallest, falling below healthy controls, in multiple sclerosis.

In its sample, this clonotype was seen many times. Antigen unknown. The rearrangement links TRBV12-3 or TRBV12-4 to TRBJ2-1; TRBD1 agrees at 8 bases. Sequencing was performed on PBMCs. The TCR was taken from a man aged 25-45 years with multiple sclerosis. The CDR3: CASSPSGQAAYNEQFF. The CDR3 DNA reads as TGTGCCAGCAGTCCCTCGGGACAGGCCGCCTACAATGAGCAGTTCTTC.